These 17 T cell receptor beta chains were sequenced from one sample in a study of blood T cell repertoires in COVID-19. Clones were read by immunoSEQ multiplex PCR, and TCRdb kept only the in-frame ones, dropping some. The repertoire consists of around 78,000 clones, with approximately 90% occurring once and the leading ten covering around 1.2%. The sample was PBMCs or T cells enriched from blood (not recorded which). These receptors originate from a woman aged 45-60 years with acute COVID-19.

This clone has just one count. The V gene is TRBV4-2, the J gene TRBJ1-3; TRBD1 aligns across 10 bases. V lost 5 bases and J lost 2; bases outside the gene matches: 6. This CDR3 comprises 16 residues. The V gene's germline CDR1 is LGHNA and CDR2 YNFKEQ. CDR3: CASSAPGTGAGNTIYF. Here the CDR3 DNA reads TGTGCCAGCAGCGCCCCCGGGACAGGGGCTGGAAACACCATATATTTT.

This clone was seen once. The chain couples TRBV5-8 to TRBJ2-7; 7 bases are shared with TRBD1. CDR3 size: 16 residues. CDR1 and CDR2 (germline): SGHTS, YDEGEE. Losses at the gene ends were 4 bases for V and 1 base for J; bases not matched to a gene: 11. The CDR3 nucleotides are TGTGCCAGCAGCCCGATAACAGGGGAGCAGTCCTACGAGCAGTACTTC. Translating gives CASSPITGEQSYEQYF.

The V and J genes are TRBV7-8 and TRBJ1-1; D not certain. The V and J ends lost 5 bases and 1 base respectively, with 8 bases between them. This CDR3 has 13 amino acids. Germline V gene lookup returns CDR1 SGHVS and CDR2 FQNEAQ. This CDR3 is CASSPTRNTEAFF. CDR3 sequence (DNA): TGTGCCAGCAGCCCGACACGGAACACTGAAGCTTTCTTT.

The chain combines TRBV25-1 with TRBJ1-4; the D is unclear. CDR3 length: 12 residues. V gave up 6 bases and J gave up 6 bases, with 8 bases separating them. The germline V gene encodes CDR1 MGHDK and CDR2 SYGVNS. The CDR3 DNA is TGTGCCAGCAGCCCGGGGTATGAAAAACTGTTTTTT. Its protein is CASSPGYEKLFF.

The chain uses TRBV5-1 and TRBJ1-1; D ambiguous. Germline CDR1 reads SGHRS; CDR2 reads YFSETQ. The CDR3 runs 16 residues. The V end was cut by 0 bases, the J end by 0 bases, with 12 bases between. This CDR3 is CASSLVGIAMNTEAFF. CDR3 nucleotide sequence: TGCGCCAGCAGCTTGGTCGGGATAGCCATGAACACTGAAGCTTTCTTT.

The chain carries TRBV7-2 and TRBJ2-5, with TRBD2 matching 8 bases. J was trimmed by 2 bases and V by 5 bases; bases with no gene match: 7. There are 15 residues in the CDR3. CDR1 and CDR2 from the germline V gene are SGHTA and FQGNSA. CDR3 in DNA: TGTGCCAGCAGCGACCGGGGGGGAGGACAAGAGACCCAGTACTTC. It encodes CASSDRGGGQETQYF.

The chain combines TRBV6-1 with TRBJ1-1, with D unclear. V lost 2 bases and J lost 1, with 5 bases in between. This CDR3 spans 13 amino acids. CDR1 and CDR2 from the germline V gene are MNHNS and SASEGT. The CDR3 here is CASSERGNTEAFF. Here the CDR3 DNA reads TGTGCCAGCAGTGAACGGGGGAACACTGAAGCTTTCTTT.

The J gene is TRBJ2-1, the V gene TRBV6-5; 10 nucleotides match TRBD2. After removal of 4 bases from V and 9 bases from J, the junction contained 9 bases not matched to a gene. CDR1 is MNHEY and CDR2 is SVGAGI in the germline V gene. The CDR3 spans 15 residues. The CDR3 protein is CASSSGSGRFTEQFF. The DNA for the CDR3 is TGTGCCAGCAGTTCAGGTAGCGGGAGGTTTACTGAGCAGTTCTTC.

CDR3 bases: TGTGCCAGCAGTTCGCAGGGGGCGCGGGTTAATGAAAAACTGTTTTTT. Protein sequence: CASSSQGARVNEKLFF. The chain uses TRBV27 and TRBJ1-4; TRBD1 aligns across 8 bases. With 4 bases clipped from V and 4 bases from J, the junction kept 8 bases outside the gene matches. Germline V gene lookup returns CDR1 MNHEY and CDR2 SMNVEV (reference sequence). This CDR3 has 16 residues.

This chain connects TRBV4-3 to TRBJ2-7; tentatively, D is TRBD2 (6 bases). CDR3 size: 15 residues. V lost 1 base to trimming and J lost 3 bases, with 13 bases between them. Germline V gene sequence: CDR1 LGHNA, CDR2 YSLEER. The CDR3 protein is CASSQGRDWIYEQYF. The DNA of the CDR3 is TGCGCCAGCAGCCAAGGCCGGGACTGGATCTACGAGCAGTACTTC.

V gene TRBV5-4 combines with J gene TRBJ1-2; TRBD1 matches at 8 bases. This CDR3 is built from 17 residues. Unmatched junction bases numbered 14, after V lost 5 bases and J lost 2 bases. Germline V gene lookup returns CDR1 SGHNT and CDR2 YYREEE (reference sequence). This CDR3 reads CASSQPPGQGKNYGYTF. CDR3 DNA: TGTGCCAGCAGTCAACCCCCCGGACAGGGAAAGAACTATGGCTACACCTTC.

This clone was seen a single time. The V and J genes are TRBV5-4 and TRBJ2-7; D remains unclear. The CDR3 sequence is 15 residues long. The V gene's germline CDR1 is SGHNT and CDR2 YYREEE (reference sequence). Trimming cost V 0 bases and J 0 bases, with 10 bases left between them. The CDR3 region is CASSLETASSYEQYF. DNA for the CDR3: TGTGCCAGCAGCTTGGAAACTGCTAGCTCCTACGAGCAGTACTTC.

The chain is built from TRBV5-5 and TRBJ1-6; D might be TRBD1 (6 bases). V lost 7 bases and J 7 bases, leaving 12 bases between the germline ends. Germline V gene lookup returns CDR1 SGHKS and CDR2 YYEKEE (reference sequence). The CDR3 sequence is 13 residues long. CDR3: CASEGQRNSPLHF. The CDR3 DNA reads TGTGCCAGCGAAGGACAGAGGAATTCACCCCTCCACTTT.

V and J are TRBV12-3 or TRBV12-4 and TRBJ2-7, with 8 bases matching TRBD2. The CDR3 runs to 13 residues. With 5 bases clipped from V and 7 bases from J, the junction kept 7 bases outside the gene matches. CDR3 protein: CASSPPLAGEQYF. The CDR3 nucleotides read TGTGCCAGCAGTCCCCCGCTAGCGGGTGAGCAGTACTTC.

This clone appeared once. The chain recombines TRBV7-2 with TRBJ2-3; 10 nucleotides agree with TRBD2. The J segment lost 5 bases and the V segment lost 5 bases, leaving 13 bases of the junction unmatched. The CDR3 has 17 amino acids. From germline, CDR1 is SGHTA and CDR2 FQGNSA. This CDR3 reads CASSPRLAGGREDTQYF. Here the CDR3 DNA reads TGTGCCAGCAGCCCCCGACTAGCGGGCGGGCGGGAAGATACGCAGTATTTT.

This rearrangement joins TRBV4-2 to TRBJ1-2; possible D gene TRBD1, 6 bases. Germline V gene lookup returns CDR1 LGHNA and CDR2 YNFKEQ. The CDR3 runs to 15 residues. V was trimmed by 1 base and J by 0 bases, leaving 9 bases between them. CDR3 nucleotide sequence: TGTGCCAGCAGCCAAGGACAGGCCCCTAACTATGGCTACACCTTC. Translation gives CASSQGQAPNYGYTF.

This chain connects TRBV7-9 to TRBJ1-1, with D hard to call. CDR3 length: 14 residues. CDR1 SEHNR and CDR2 FQNEAQ come from the germline V gene (reference sequence). The V and J ends lost 5 bases and 0 bases respectively, with 10 bases between them. CDR3 residues: CASSVQVLNTEAFF. The CDR3 region has the DNA TGTGCCAGCAGCGTCCAGGTTCTGAACACTGAAGCTTTCTTT.